The present T cell receptor beta chain was sequenced within a study of T-cell memory formation after mild COVID-19 listed by TCRdb under 2021. Looking at the study overall: Most TCR sequence clusters were specific to one of the two donors. In two donors, T-cell clones that expanded and contracted after mild COVID-19 were tracked by sequencing TCRalpha and TCRbeta repertoires over time. Two young, previously healthy adult volunteers made up the cohort, one male and one female. General findings and caveats noted by the study authors: SARS-CoV-2 specificity of the second-wave clones peaking on day 37 was not confirmed. Clones contracting from day 15 to 85 had balanced CD4/CD8 phenotypes, while a second wave expanding from day 15 to 37 was biased towards CD4+. Some responding clones were detected in pre-infection memory, suggesting pre-existing cross-reactive memory T cells joined the SARS-CoV-2 response. Contracting CD4+ clones appeared mostly in the CM and EM memory subsets, whereas CD8+ clones were enriched in EMRA. Only two mild cases were covered in the study, and larger cohorts including severe cases with pre-infection samples were considered necessary.

Notes on this clonotype: Its cognate antigen has yet to be identified. Base-call qualities are not available, and no considerably larger clone is one nucleotide away.

Ficoll-Paque density gradient centrifugation was the method used to isolate PBMCs. Sequenced using an Illumina NovaSeq 6000. TCRalpha and TCRbeta cDNA libraries were built by 5'RACE with constant-segment primers, adding sample barcodes and unique molecular identifiers. RNA was extracted from every sample with Trizol reagent. Library amplification was performed in two PCR steps, and a second sample barcode and Illumina TruSeq adapters were introduced in the second step. Sequencing of libraries was performed on an Illumina NovaSeq with 2 x 150 bp paired-end reads. As for the authors' bioinformatics: Demultiplexing of reads and collapsing into UMI-guided consensus sequences were performed with migec v1.2.7. Using mixcr v2.1.11, the UMI consensuses were aligned to TRA and TRB V and J templates and assembled into clonotypes. Clonotypes were classified as expanded or contracted when called significant by both edgeR and NoisET, with noise models trained on biological replicates. edgeR calls used a false discovery rate-adjusted p below 0.01 and a log2 fold-change threshold of 1. As an exploratory analysis of dynamics, max-normalized trajectories of the 1000 most abundant clonotypes were examined with PCA combined with hierarchical clustering. The CD4 or CD8 phenotype of responding clones was assigned using the separately sequenced CD4+ and CD8+ repertoires. The public reads were quality trimmed at Q25 with fastp and then assembled into clones with MiXCR by TCRdb, keeping productive beta chains. A single entry per CDR3 protein holds the most common genes and DNA from its merged rows. The V and J calls come from TCRdb's annotation, not from the publication. The sample data list about half a million distinct CDR3 sequences, and 18% of these were observed just once. 9% to 15% of the sample rests with the top ten.

From a lookup of the germline V gene (reference sequence), CDR1 and CDR2 are DFQATT and SNEGSKA. The CDR3 measures 15 amino acids from cysteine to phenylalanine. The retained sequence is limited to the CDR3, 45 bases, with the frame set at the first base. Clipping removes 0 bases from V and 6 bases from J, with 8 as the unmatched junction base count. The V and J genes are TRBV20-1 and TRBJ2-3; TRBD2 aligns with 8 central bases. Source material: PBMCs or a T cell subset sorted from them (not recorded which). The sequence came from an adult woman who had mild COVID-19 (a few samples of this study predate the infection). The sample titles of this study are shuffled in the database, so cell type and time point are left out; the donor was told from shared clones. The nucleotide sequence is given as TGCAGTGCTAGAGATCTGGGACTAGTGTTTGATACGCAGTATTTT. It specifies CSARDLGLVFDTQYF.